This T cell receptor beta chain stems from a study of CD4 and CD8 cells across lung adenocarcinoma regions. Via MiXCR, TCRdb re-called the PCR reads, giving one row per CDR3 protein. Among over 2,500 distinct CDR3 sequences listed, 55% to 65% were seen once. The CDR3 loop spans 14 amino acids. CDR1 and CDR2 from the germline V gene are MNHEY and SVGAGI. The V segment lost 4 bases and the J segment 6 bases; nucleotides outside the gene matches: 8. The patients had localized lung adenocarcinoma, a non-small cell subtype. The clonotype originates from a male donor with lung adenocarcinoma. The CD4 and CD8 labels of this study may be unreliable. The rearrangement links TRBV6-5 to TRBJ1-2, with 7 bases identical to TRBD1. Sequenced: CD4+ T cells from the margin of a lung tumor. CDR3 coding DNA: TGTGCCAGCAGTTGGGGATCCGGGACAGATGGCTACACCTTC. As protein: CASSWGSGTDGYTF.